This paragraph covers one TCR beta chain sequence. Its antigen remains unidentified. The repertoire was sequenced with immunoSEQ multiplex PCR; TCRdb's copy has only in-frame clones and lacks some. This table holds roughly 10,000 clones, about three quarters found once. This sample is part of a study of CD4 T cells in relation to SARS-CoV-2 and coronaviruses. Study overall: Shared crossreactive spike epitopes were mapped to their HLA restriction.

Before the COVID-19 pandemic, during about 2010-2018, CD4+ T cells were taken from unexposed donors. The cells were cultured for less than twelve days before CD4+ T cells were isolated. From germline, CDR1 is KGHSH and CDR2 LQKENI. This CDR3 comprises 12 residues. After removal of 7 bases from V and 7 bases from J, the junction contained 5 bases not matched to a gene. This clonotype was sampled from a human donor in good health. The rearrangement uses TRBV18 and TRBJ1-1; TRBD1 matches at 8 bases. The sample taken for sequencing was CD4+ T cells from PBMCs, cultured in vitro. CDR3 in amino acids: CASFQGAVEAFF. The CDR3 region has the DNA TGTGCCAGCTTCCAGGGGGCGGTTGAAGCTTTCTTT.